The sequence of this T cell receptor (beta chain) was determined in a study of radiation and T cells in renal cell carcinoma (dated by TCRdb to 2019 to 2021). Background for the entire study: The samples were obtained from a clinical trial, where primary renal cell carcinomas were treated with 15 Gy stereotactic body radiation therapy and then removed by nephrectomy 4 weeks afterward. A total of approximately 53 samples underwent TCR beta sequencing, made up of about 25 tumors and around 27 peripheral blood samples. Across all 53 samples, several million unique CDR3 nucleotide sequences, encoding 2.5 million to 3 million unique CDR3 amino acid sequences, were identified.

In the germline V gene, CDR1 corresponds to SGHAT and CDR2 to FQNNGV. Including the terminal cysteine and phenylalanine, the CDR3 comprises 14 residues. Only the CDR3 DNA stays, 42 bases, in frame from base 1. The junction shows trimming of 8 bases on V and 5 bases on J, and the gene matches do not reach 9 bases of it. Sample time point, as interpreted from the label and publication: baseline pretreatment blood. This sample's treatment or condition label indicates: 15 Gy SBRT to primary tumor, nephrectomy 4 weeks later. To follow tumor-enriched clonotypes, serial peripheral blood was collected from radiation-treated patients at baseline and at 2 weeks and 4 weeks after SBRT. Renal cell carcinoma with clear cell pathology was present in all patients. The QIAamp DNA Blood Mini Kit (Qiagen) was used to prepare genomic DNA for TCR sequencing. The analyses included just those samples that passed every quality control check.

Following the manufacturer's recommendations, the immunoSEQ kit was used to generate TCR beta libraries from genomic DNA. For library preparation, a first multiplex PCR was performed with proprietary primers, followed by a second PCR in which unique barcodes were added, and bead cleanups were performed after each round. Each sample batch included a kit-provided positive control reaction and a negative control reaction. The final libraries underwent checking on an Agilent 4200 TapeStation D1000 ScreenTape, volumetric pooling, and quantification by qPCR. An Illumina NextSeq500 fitted with a MidOutput 150-cycle cartridge performed the sequencing, running 156 Read1 cycles and 15 Index1 cycles with the kit's custom primers. The pooled library was loaded at approximately 1.1 pM with an approximately 18% PhiX control spike-in. As for the authors' bioinformatics: Vendor-processed data were analyzed in R, with a clonotype defined as all T cells sharing the same CDR3 nucleotide sequence. For clone abundance analyses, frequencies were normalized to the 10,000 most abundant clones per sample. Before analysis, public T cell clones were removed, and these numbered fewer than five per sample on average. An abundance difference of at least 32-fold between compartments was the criterion for calling clonotypes tumor-enriched or baseline blood-enriched. Clonotypes expanded or contracted between blood time points were identified with a beta-binomial differential abundance model. Similarity between tumor and blood repertoires was quantified using the Baroni-Urbani and Buser coefficient, and groups were compared with two-tailed Wilcoxon tests in R. Sourced from immuneACCESS, this table was stored by TCRdb with only in-frame sequences that have V and J called. A share of the clones is absent; for the studies checked, an unresolved V gene accounts for under half, and the remainder has no known explanation. V, J and clone size are those of that table, while D and trimming were read from the DNA. The sample includes some 150,000 clones, with around nine tenths observed a single time. Of the sample, 12% falls within the top ten clones.

As concerns this clone: Its antigen remains undetermined. Per-base quality was not reported, and no clone a single base away is much larger than it.

Beyond this particular receptor, the publication reports: Because pretreatment tumor biopsies were not available, the baseline intratumoral presence of clonotypes could not be determined. Blood repertoire dynamics were not followed beyond 4 weeks after treatment. With a single-armed trial design, the study had no way to address how radiation dose or scheduling affects the TCR repertoire. Top tumor clonotypes rose in blood from baseline to 2 weeks post-radiation, then contracted by 4 weeks, suggesting transient expansion of tumor-resident clones.

The V and J genes are TRBV11-2 and TRBJ2-1, with 7 junctional bases fitting TRBD1. The TCR was taken from a woman aged 50 to 65 with renal cell carcinoma. The input for sequencing was blood, taken from a patient whose treatment included radiotherapy and nephrectomy. The sequence in DNA is TGTGCCAGCTCCTCGGACAGGTCGAACAATGAGCAGTTCTTC. This yields the protein CASSSDRSNNEQFF.